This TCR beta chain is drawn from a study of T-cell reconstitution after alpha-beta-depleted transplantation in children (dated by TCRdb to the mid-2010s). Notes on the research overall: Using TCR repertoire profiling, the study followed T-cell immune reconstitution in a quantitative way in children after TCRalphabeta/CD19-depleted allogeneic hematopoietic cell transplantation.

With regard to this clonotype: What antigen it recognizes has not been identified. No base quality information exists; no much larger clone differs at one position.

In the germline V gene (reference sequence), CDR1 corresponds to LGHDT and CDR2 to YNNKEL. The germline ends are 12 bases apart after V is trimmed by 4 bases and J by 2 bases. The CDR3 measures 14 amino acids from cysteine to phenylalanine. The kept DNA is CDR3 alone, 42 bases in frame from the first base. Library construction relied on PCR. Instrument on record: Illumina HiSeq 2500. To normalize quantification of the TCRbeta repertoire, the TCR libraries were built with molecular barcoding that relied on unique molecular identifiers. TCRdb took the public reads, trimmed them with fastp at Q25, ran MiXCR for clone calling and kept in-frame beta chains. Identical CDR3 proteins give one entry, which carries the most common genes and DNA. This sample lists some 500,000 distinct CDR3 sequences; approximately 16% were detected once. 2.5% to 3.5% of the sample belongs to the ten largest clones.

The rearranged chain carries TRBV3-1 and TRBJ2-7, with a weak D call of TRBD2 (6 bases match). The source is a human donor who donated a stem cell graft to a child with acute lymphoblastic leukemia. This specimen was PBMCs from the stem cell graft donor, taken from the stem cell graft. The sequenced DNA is TGTGCCAGCAGCCGGTACACGGGGGCCTACGAGCAGTACTTC. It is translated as CASSRYTGAYEQYF.